The rows below give T cell receptor beta chains drawn from one sample of a study of shared clonotypes between healthy human individuals. The assay was immunoSEQ multiplex PCR, and TCRdb's table has in-frame clones only and misses some. The sample has approximately 1.4 million clones, around 98% seen once; the top ten hold roughly 0.45%. The specimen sequenced was naive CD4+ T cells sorted from blood. The receptors were sampled from a man between 25 and 39 years old in good health. Each CDR3 is given with its conserved first and last residue. The D gene is left open where the match is weak. Some rows mark clone size as missing; the rest say once, few, many or name a class of expanded clone.

13,TRBV5-1,TRBJ2-3,-,-,TGCGCCAGCAGCATTCAACCGGCAGATACGCAGTATTTT,CASSIQPADTQYF
15,TRBV10-3,TRBJ2-2,TRBD2,-,TGTGCCATCAAGCCTAGCGGGTCGAACACCGGGGAGCTGTTTTTT,CAIKPSGSNTGELFF
13,TRBV6-6,TRBJ2-7,-,-,TGTGCCAGCAGTTATTCCCCTGTCTACGAGCAGTACTTC,CASSYSPVYEQYF
14,TRBV19,TRBJ2-7,-,-,TGTGCCAGTAGTAGCAGTCAGCCGTCCTACGAGCAGTACTTC,CASSSSQPSYEQYF
14,TRBV11-2,TRBJ2-1,TRBD1,-,TGTGCCAGCAGCTTGGACAGGGGTTACAATGAGCAGTTCTTC,CASSLDRGYNEQFF
14,TRBV5-5,TRBJ2-5,TRBD1,-,TGTGCCAGCAGTACGGGACAGGAACAAGAGACCCAGTACTTC,CASSTGQEQETQYF
13,TRBV29-1,TRBJ1-1,TRBD1,-,TGCAGCGTTACCGGACAGGGGGGCACTGAAGCTTTCTTT,CSVTGQGGTEAFF
12,TRBV27,TRBJ2-1,-,-,TGTGCCAGTAGAAAAAGTCGGAATGAGCAGTTCTTC,CASRKSRNEQFF
16,TRBV14,TRBJ2-3,-,-,TGTGCCAGCAGCCTCTTACCGAGGGGGTTGGGAGATACGCAGTATTTT,CASSLLPRGLGDTQYF
14,TRBV29-1,TRBJ2-5,-,-,TGCAGCAGTACCCTAGTAGGGGACCTTGAGACCCAGTACTTC,CSSTLVGDLETQYF
16,TRBV9,TRBJ2-2,TRBD2,once,TGTGCCAGCGCGGCTAGCGGGAGCCCCGGGACCGGGGAGCTGTTTTTT,CASAASGSPGTGELFF
14,TRBV2,TRBJ1-5,TRBD1,-,TGTGCCAGCAGCTACGGACAGGGGAATCAGCCCCAGCATTTT,CASSYGQGNQPQHF
19,TRBV7-8,TRBJ1-5,TRBD1,-,TGTGCCAGCAGCTTACATTTCGGACAGGGGGCCTCTTTCAATCAGCCCCAGCATTTT,CASSLHFGQGASFNQPQHF
12,TRBV11-3,TRBJ2-7,-,-,TGTGCCAGCAGCTTGGGAAGGGCCGAGCAGTACTTC,CASSLGRAEQYF
16,TRBV5-1,TRBJ2-5,TRBD2,once,TGCGCCAGCAGCTCTAGGGTAGCGGGAGGCCAAGAGACCCAGTACTTC,CASSSRVAGGQETQYF
14,TRBV14,TRBJ1-3,-,-,TGTGCCAGCAGCCAACAGCTCTCTGGAAACACCATATATTTT,CASSQQLSGNTIYF
15,TRBV19,TRBJ2-7,TRBD2,-,TGTGCCAGTAGTAGAAACAGCGGGAGTGTGGACGAGCAGTACTTC,CASSRNSGSVDEQYF
15,TRBV5-4,TRBJ1-2,TRBD1,-,TGTGCCAGCAGCTTGGGAGGGGGCTTGGGCTATGGCTACACCTTC,CASSLGGGLGYGYTF
16,TRBV9,TRBJ2-2,TRBD2,-,TGTGCCAGCAGCGTTGTAGCGGGAGGGCCCGCCGGGGAGCTGTTTTTT,CASSVVAGGPAGELFF
15,TRBV19,TRBJ2-1,TRBD2,-,TGTGCCAGTAGTATAACGGGACTAGCCTTAAGGGAGCAGTTCTTC,CASSITGLALREQFF
15,TRBV7-2,TRBJ1-2,-,-,TGTGCCAGCAGCTACGCAGGGAGGCTCGTCGGTAGCTACACCTTC,CASSYAGRLVGSYTF
19,TRBV18,TRBJ2-3,TRBD1,-,TGTGCCAGCTCACCTATTGGGGCCCCGACAGGGATCGGCACAGATACGCAGTATTTT,CASSPIGAPTGIGTDTQYF
11,TRBV29-1,TRBJ2-7,-,-,TGCAGCGCCGCCGGACCCTACGAGCAGTACTTC,CSAAGPYEQYF
15,TRBV5-8,TRBJ2-3,-,-,TGTGCCAGCAGCCCCGGACGGGCGGGAACAGATACGCAGTATTTT,CASSPGRAGTDTQYF
17,TRBV9,TRBJ1-2,-,-,TGTGCCAGCAGCCCCCAAGGGAGGGGCCCAACTAACTATGGCTACACCTTC,CASSPQGRGPTNYGYTF